This T cell receptor (beta chain) was retrieved from a study of T cell responses to AZD1222 COVID-19 vaccine. The study's findings and limits: Most donors were white British and more were female, and clonal diversity was possibly underestimated.

On this clone: What it recognizes is unknown.

This CDR3 has 13 amino acids. The V gene lost 6 bases and the J gene lost 1 base, with 8 bases spanning the gap. Doses given second, at about 4 or about 12 weeks, were pooled. Clones were sequenced by immunoSEQ multiplex PCR, and TCRdb holds only the in-frame ones, with some missing. The sample has some 73,000 clones, 75% to 90% seen once. Source: peripheral blood, taken 28 days after the second AZD1222 dose. The TCR was taken from an adult who received the AZD1222 COVID-19 vaccine. The rearrangement links TRBV12-3 or TRBV12-4 to TRBJ2-3, with D unresolved. The CDR3 coding sequence is TGTGCCAGCAGGCCAGAAGGCACAGATACGCAGTATTTT. It is translated as CASRPEGTDTQYF.